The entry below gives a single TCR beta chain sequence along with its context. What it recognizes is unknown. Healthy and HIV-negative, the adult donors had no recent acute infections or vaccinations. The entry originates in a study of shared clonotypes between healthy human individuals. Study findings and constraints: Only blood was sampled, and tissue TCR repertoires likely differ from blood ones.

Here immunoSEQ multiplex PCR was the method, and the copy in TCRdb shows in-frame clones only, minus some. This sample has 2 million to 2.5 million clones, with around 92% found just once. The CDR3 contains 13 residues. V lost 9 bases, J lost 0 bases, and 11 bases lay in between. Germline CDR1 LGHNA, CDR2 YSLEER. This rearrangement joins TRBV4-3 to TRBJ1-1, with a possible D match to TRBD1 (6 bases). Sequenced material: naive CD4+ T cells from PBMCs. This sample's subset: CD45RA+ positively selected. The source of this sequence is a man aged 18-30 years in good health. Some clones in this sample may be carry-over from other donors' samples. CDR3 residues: CASSGDMNTEAFF. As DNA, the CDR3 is TGCGCCAGTTCAGGGGACATGAACACTGAAGCTTTCTTT.